The rows below give T cell receptor beta chains drawn from one sample of a study of blood T cells in healthy people across ages. TCRdb re-called the 5' RACE reads with MiXCR, one entry per CDR3 protein. This table has some 1.5 million distinct CDR3 sequences, about 42% appearing once. Input material: blood. The receptors were sampled from a woman between 18 and 29 years old in good health. Each CDR3 is given with its conserved first and last residue. Fields, in order: J gene, CDR3 length, V gene, D gene, clone size, CDR3 protein, CDR3 DNA. D genes are given only for firm matches. Some rows mark clone size as missing; the rest say once, few, many or name a class of expanded clone.

j_gene: TRBJ1-1
len: 18
v_gene: TRBV12-3/TRBV12-4
d_gene: -
abundance: -
CDR3aa: CASSLGRWSGASNTEAFF
CDR3nt: TGTGCCAGCAGTTTAGGCCGGTGGTCAGGGGCGTCGAACACTGAAGCTTTCTTT

j_gene: TRBJ2-7
len: 19
v_gene: TRBV25-1
d_gene: -
abundance: -
CDR3aa: CASSEWGHRAKVSYNEQYF
CDR3nt: TGTGCCAGCAGTGAATGGGGACACCGGGCAAAGGTCTCCTACAATGAGCAGTACTTC

j_gene: TRBJ1-2
len: 13
v_gene: TRBV12-3/TRBV12-4
d_gene: -
abundance: few
CDR3aa: CASRVRPNYGYTF
CDR3nt: TGTGCCAGCAGGGTCAGACCTAACTATGGCTACACCTTC

j_gene: TRBJ2-1
len: 16
v_gene: TRBV7-9
d_gene: -
abundance: few
CDR3aa: CASSLLGGRSYNEQFF
CDR3nt: TGTGCCAGCAGCTTACTGGGGGGGCGCTCCTACAATGAGCAGTTCTTC

j_gene: TRBJ1-2
len: 13
v_gene: TRBV29-1
d_gene: -
abundance: -
CDR3aa: CSVQYPVPYGYTF
CDR3nt: TGCAGCGTCCAATACCCGGTACCTTATGGCTACACCTTC

j_gene: TRBJ2-2
len: 14
v_gene: TRBV20-1
d_gene: -
abundance: -
CDR3aa: CSASPRTNTGELFF
CDR3nt: TGCAGTGCTAGTCCGCGGACTAACACCGGGGAGCTGTTTTTT

j_gene: TRBJ2-1
len: 16
v_gene: TRBV4-3
d_gene: -
abundance: -
CDR3aa: CASSQDMGGVYNEQFF
CDR3nt: TGCGCCAGCAGCCAAGATATGGGCGGGGTCTACAATGAGCAGTTCTTC

j_gene: TRBJ2-7
len: 12
v_gene: TRBV7-2
d_gene: TRBD1
abundance: -
CDR3aa: CASSKTGDEQYF
CDR3nt: TGTGCCAGCAGCAAAACAGGGGACGAGCAGTACTTC

j_gene: TRBJ1-1
len: 14
v_gene: TRBV6-5
d_gene: TRBD1
abundance: few
CDR3aa: CASSYDRANTEAFF
CDR3nt: TGTGCCAGCAGCTATGACAGGGCAAACACTGAAGCTTTCTTT

j_gene: TRBJ2-5
len: 14
v_gene: TRBV2
d_gene: -
abundance: once
CDR3aa: CASSPQSEKETRYF
CDR3nt: TGTGCCAGCAGTCCGCAATCCGAAAAAGAGACCCGGTACTTC

j_gene: TRBJ2-1
len: 16
v_gene: TRBV20-1
d_gene: -
abundance: -
CDR3aa: CSARNEKGVTYNEQFF
CDR3nt: TGCAGTGCTCGAAACGAGAAAGGGGTGACCTACAATGAGCAGTTCTTC

j_gene: TRBJ1-1
len: 13
v_gene: TRBV2
d_gene: TRBD1
abundance: few
CDR3aa: CASSGETGEYAFF
CDR3nt: TGTGCCAGCAGTGGGGAGACAGGGGAGTACGCTTTCTTT

j_gene: TRBJ2-2
len: 11
v_gene: TRBV7-9
d_gene: -
abundance: -
CDR3aa: CASTLPGELFF
CDR3nt: TGTGCCAGCACCCTACCCGGGGAGCTGTTTTTT

j_gene: TRBJ2-7
len: 17
v_gene: TRBV5-6
d_gene: TRBD2
abundance: few
CDR3aa: CASSLLGLAGAEYEQYF
CDR3nt: TGTGCCAGCAGCTTGTTGGGACTAGCGGGGGCGGAGTACGAGCAGTACTTC

j_gene: TRBJ2-2
len: 13
v_gene: TRBV19
d_gene: -
abundance: few
CDR3aa: CASSIGSTGELFF
CDR3nt: TGTGCCAGTAGTATTGGATCGACCGGGGAGCTGTTTTTT

j_gene: TRBJ1-2
len: 14
v_gene: TRBV7-6
d_gene: TRBD1
abundance: -
CDR3aa: CASSPLQGVYGYTF
CDR3nt: TGTGCCAGCAGCCCCCTCCAGGGGGTTTATGGCTACACCTTC

j_gene: TRBJ1-6
len: 14
v_gene: TRBV2
d_gene: -
abundance: -
CDR3aa: CASSPWTDNSPLHF
CDR3nt: TGTGCCAGCAGCCCTTGGACAGACAATTCACCCCTCCACTTT

j_gene: TRBJ2-1
len: 15
v_gene: TRBV7-2
d_gene: TRBD1
abundance: few
CDR3aa: CASSQWTGGYNEQFF
CDR3nt: TGTGCCAGCAGCCAGTGGACAGGGGGTTACAATGAGCAGTTCTTC

j_gene: TRBJ2-3
len: 14
v_gene: TRBV27
d_gene: -
abundance: -
CDR3aa: CASKIAESTDTQYF
CDR3nt: TGTGCCAGCAAGATCGCGGAAAGCACAGATACGCAGTATTTT

j_gene: TRBJ1-1
len: 15
v_gene: TRBV7-2
d_gene: -
abundance: -
CDR3aa: CASSPRERMNTEAFF
CDR3nt: TGTGCCAGCAGCCCTCGTGAAAGGATGAACACTGAAGCTTTCTTT

j_gene: TRBJ2-7
len: 12
v_gene: TRBV29-1
d_gene: TRBD1
abundance: -
CDR3aa: CSVGAGGYEQYF
CDR3nt: TGCAGCGTTGGGGCAGGGGGCTACGAGCAGTACTTC

j_gene: TRBJ1-5
len: 15
v_gene: TRBV7-9
d_gene: -
abundance: -
CDR3aa: CASSPLGDSNQPQHF
CDR3nt: TGTGCCAGCAGCCCCCTCGGGGACAGCAATCAGCCCCAGCATTTT

j_gene: TRBJ1-5
len: 14
v_gene: TRBV12-5
d_gene: -
abundance: -
CDR3aa: CANAGGDSNQPQHF
CDR3nt: TGTGCTAATGCCGGGGGGGATAGCAATCAGCCCCAGCATTTT

j_gene: TRBJ1-5
len: 13
v_gene: TRBV10-3
d_gene: -
abundance: -
CDR3aa: CAISESEVQPQHF
CDR3nt: TGTGCCATCAGTGAGTCGGAAGTCCAGCCCCAGCATTTT

j_gene: TRBJ2-5
len: 13
v_gene: TRBV5-1
d_gene: -
abundance: few
CDR3aa: CASKIGLQETQYF
CDR3nt: TGCGCCAGCAAAATAGGATTACAAGAGACCCAGTACTTC

j_gene: TRBJ1-4
len: 14
v_gene: TRBV12-3/TRBV12-4
d_gene: -
abundance: -
CDR3aa: CASSRDTSNEKLFF
CDR3nt: TGTGCCAGCAGCCGGGACACCAGCAATGAAAAACTGTTTTTT

j_gene: TRBJ2-7
len: 15
v_gene: TRBV6-5
d_gene: -
abundance: -
CDR3aa: CASSYRTDHPYEQYF
CDR3nt: TGTGCCAGCAGTTACCGGACAGACCATCCCTACGAGCAGTACTTC

j_gene: TRBJ1-2
len: 15
v_gene: TRBV12-3/TRBV12-4
d_gene: TRBD1
abundance: -
CDR3aa: CASSSGQDFYYGYTF
CDR3nt: TGTGCCAGCAGTTCGGGACAGGACTTTTACTATGGCTACACCTTC

j_gene: TRBJ2-1
len: 13
v_gene: TRBV29-1
d_gene: -
abundance: -
CDR3aa: CSVETGSYNEQFF
CDR3nt: TGCAGCGTTGAAACCGGCTCCTACAATGAGCAGTTCTTC

j_gene: TRBJ2-5
len: 17
v_gene: TRBV11-2
d_gene: TRBD2
abundance: once
CDR3aa: CAGSLDLVGRVQETQYF
CDR3nt: TGTGCCGGCAGCTTAGATCTGGTCGGGAGGGTACAAGAGACCCAGTACTTC

j_gene: TRBJ2-1
len: 15
v_gene: TRBV7-8
d_gene: -
abundance: few
CDR3aa: CASSLALRTYNEQFF
CDR3nt: TGTGCCAGCAGCTTAGCTTTGCGGACATACAATGAGCAGTTCTTC

j_gene: TRBJ1-4
len: 14
v_gene: TRBV4-1
d_gene: -
abundance: -
CDR3aa: CASSQVDGNEKLFF
CDR3nt: TGCGCCAGCAGCCAAGTGGATGGGAATGAAAAACTGTTTTTT

j_gene: TRBJ1-5
len: 14
v_gene: TRBV12-3/TRBV12-4
d_gene: -
abundance: -
CDR3aa: CASGLTGINQPQHF
CDR3nt: TGTGCCAGCGGCCTGACGGGGATCAATCAGCCCCAGCATTTT

j_gene: TRBJ1-1
len: 13
v_gene: TRBV12-3/TRBV12-4
d_gene: -
abundance: -
CDR3aa: CASTVQAGTEAFF
CDR3nt: TGTGCCAGCACCGTACAGGCGGGCACTGAAGCTTTCTTT

j_gene: TRBJ1-1
len: 17
v_gene: TRBV7-9
d_gene: -
abundance: -
CDR3aa: CASRHQWEAKTNTEAFF
CDR3nt: TGTGCCAGCAGGCATCAATGGGAGGCTAAAACCAACACTGAAGCTTTCTTT

j_gene: TRBJ2-2
len: 12
v_gene: TRBV7-9
d_gene: -
abundance: few
CDR3aa: CASRSRPGELFF
CDR3nt: TGTGCCAGCAGATCCAGGCCCGGGGAGCTGTTTTTT

j_gene: TRBJ2-5
len: 16
v_gene: TRBV7-2
d_gene: -
abundance: -
CDR3aa: CASSLGIGHRGHEQYF
CDR3nt: TGTGCCAGCAGCTTAGGGATCGGACACAGAGGGCATGAGCAGTACTTC

j_gene: TRBJ1-1
len: 14
v_gene: TRBV7-9
d_gene: -
abundance: few
CDR3aa: CASSTTGQYTEAFF
CDR3nt: TGTGCCAGCAGCACCACAGGACAGTACACTGAAGCTTTCTTT

j_gene: TRBJ2-7
len: 16
v_gene: TRBV25-1
d_gene: TRBD1
abundance: -
CDR3aa: CASSEFYGDRQGEQYF
CDR3nt: TGTGCCAGCAGTGAATTCTATGGGGACAGGCAGGGCGAGCAGTACTTC

j_gene: TRBJ2-5
len: 16
v_gene: TRBV29-1
d_gene: -
abundance: many
CDR3aa: CSVERTGGTRWETQYF
CDR3nt: TGCAGCGTTGAACGCACGGGCGGGACAAGGTGGGAGACCCAGTACTTC